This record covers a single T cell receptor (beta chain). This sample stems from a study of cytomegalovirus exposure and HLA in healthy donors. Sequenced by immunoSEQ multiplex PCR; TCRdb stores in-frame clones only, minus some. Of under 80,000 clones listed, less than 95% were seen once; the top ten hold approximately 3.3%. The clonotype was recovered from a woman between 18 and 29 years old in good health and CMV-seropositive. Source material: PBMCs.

For the CDR3, the DNA is TGTGCCAGCAGCCAAGAGGTAGCGGGAGAATTCGATGAGCAGTTCTTC. It encodes CASSQEVAGEFDEQFF. The rearrangement links TRBV4-2 to TRBJ2-1, with 9 bases matching TRBD2. Trimming at V came to 0 bases and at J to 8 bases, leaving 8 bases not matched to a gene. The germline V gene encodes CDR1 LGHNA and CDR2 YNFKEQ. This CDR3 has 16 amino acids.